The 9 T cell receptor beta chains reported below all come from one sample, sequenced in a study of T-cell memory formation after mild COVID-19. TCRdb recomputed calls from the 5' RACE reads with MiXCR, one row per CDR3 protein. This sample carries about 620,000 distinct CDR3 sequences, roughly 18% of them seen once, and the ten largest clones take 9.5% to 15%. Sequences were obtained from PBMCs or a T cell subset sorted from them (not recorded which). Receptors originate from an adult woman who had mild COVID-19 (a few samples of this study predate the infection). Cell type and time point are not known.

This clonotype has just a few counts. The genes are TRBV19 and TRBJ2-1; 13 bases match TRBD2. The CDR3 is made up of 16 amino acids. Germline CDR1 reads LNHDA; CDR2 reads SQIVND (reference sequence). Trimming took 6 bases from V and 10 from J; bases not matched to a gene: 12. Here the CDR3 DNA reads TGTGCCAGTAGACGACTAGCGGGAGGCCGATTAAAGGAGCAGTTCTTC. It encodes CASRRLAGGRLKEQFF.

The chain has TRBV6-5 and TRBJ2-7; 11 nucleotides agree with TRBD2. Per germline, CDR1 MNHEY and CDR2 SVGAGI. The CDR3 covers 17 residues. The junction had 6 bases not matched to a gene; V was cut back by 0 bases and J by 2 bases. The CDR3 protein is CASSYSGLAGNTYEQYF. The CDR3 DNA reads TGTGCCAGCAGTTACTCCGGACTAGCGGGCAATACCTACGAGCAGTACTTC.

There are a few counts of this clonotype. The J gene is TRBJ2-3, the V gene TRBV5-1, with D unresolved. Trimming took 2 bases from V and 1 from J, leaving 14 bases between them. Germline V CDR1 and CDR2: SGHRS, YFSETQ. The length of the CDR3 is 16 residues. CDR3 sequence (DNA): TGCGCCAGCAGCTTCTTCTCTGCCCCAGGCACAGATACGCAGTATTTT. Translated: CASSFFSAPGTDTQYF.

The gene calls are TRBV12-3 or TRBV12-4 and TRBJ1-1; 7 nucleotides line up with TRBD1. Trimming took 6 bases from V and 4 from J; bases not matched to a gene: 8. CDR3 length: 14 residues. CDR3 in amino acids: CASSRGQTLTEAFF. The CDR3 DNA sequence: TGTGCCAGCAGCCGGGGACAGACTCTCACTGAAGCTTTCTTT.

This sequence joins TRBV20-1 and TRBJ2-7; TRBD2 might be the D (6 bases). The CDR3 totals 16 residues. Trimming pared 2 bases from V and 3 bases from J, leaving 20 bases between. The V gene's germline CDR1 is DFQATT and CDR2 SNEGSKA (reference sequence). CDR3 sequence reads: CSARYRAVGGLYEQYF. CDR3 sequence (DNA): TGCAGTGCTAGATATCGGGCGGTGGGAGGTCTCTACGAGCAGTACTTC.

This clonotype was counted a few times. The chain recombines TRBV5-1 with TRBJ1-1; 8 bases align to TRBD1. The CDR3 covers 15 residues. Germline trimming cut 2 bases from V and 1 base from J; bases unmatched to any gene: 4. Germline lookup yields CDR1 SGHRS and CDR2 YFSETQ. The CDR3 sequence is CASSLQQGGNTEAFF. The CDR3 DNA reads as TGCGCCAGCAGCTTACAACAGGGGGGGAACACTGAAGCTTTCTTT.

The rearrangement links TRBV6-5 to TRBJ1-5; no firm D call. Germline V CDR1 and CDR2: MNHEY, SVGAGI. The ends were cut back, 5 bases at V and 8 bases at J, with 19 bases in the middle. The CDR3 loop spans 15 amino acids. The CDR3 coding sequence is TGTGCCAGCAGTCCAAACGACCGCTGGTTGGAGCCCCAGCATTTT. Its translation: CASSPNDRWLEPQHF.

J is TRBJ2-5 and V is TRBV5-1; 10 nucleotides match TRBD2. CDR1 is SGHRS, CDR2 YFSETQ, per germline. Germline trimming cut 4 bases from V and 2 bases from J; bases unmatched to any gene: 2. The CDR3 has 14 residues. The CDR3 DNA sequence: TGCGCCAGCAGCACTAGCGGGGTTCAAGAGACCCAGTACTTC. This codes for CASSTSGVQETQYF.

This clonotype was seen only a few times. The V call is TRBV21-1, the J call TRBJ2-4. TRBV21-1 is a pseudogene. CDR3 length equals 16 residues. In DNA, the CDR3 is TGTGCCAGCAGCAAAGCGCTGGTACTAGCCAAAAACATTCAGTACTTC. This sequence encodes CASSKALVLAKNIQYF.